The 16 T cell receptor beta chains below all came from one sample that was sequenced in a study of shared clonotypes between healthy human individuals. Sequencing was performed with immunoSEQ multiplex PCR; in TCRdb, only in-frame clones are kept and a portion is missing. Of a few million clones listed, more than 85% are singletons. The material sequenced was naive CD4+ T cells from PBMCs. Stated subset: CD45RA+ positively selected. The receptors originated from a man younger than 35 in good health. Some clones in this sample may be carry-over from other donors' samples.

Concerning this clone itself: The identical CDR3 is also encoded by other nucleotide sequences in the sample. The chain carries TRBV30 and TRBJ2-3; D unclear. CDR1 is GTSNPN and CDR2 is SVGIG in the germline V gene (reference sequence). Trimming took off 5 bases at V and 0 bases at J, with 6 bases between the two ends. The CDR3 is 12 amino acids. This CDR3 reads CAWSPSTDTQYF. The CDR3, as DNA: TGTGCCTGGTCGCCTAGCACAGATACGCAGTATTTT.

The V gene is TRBV9, the J gene TRBJ2-5; 10 nucleotides line up with TRBD1. Trimming cost V 0 bases and J 1 base; bases outside gene matches: 3. In germline, CDR1 is SGDLS, CDR2 YYNGEE. This CDR3 has 16 amino acids. The CDR3 coding sequence is TGTGCCAGCAGCGTAGGGGGACAGGGGATCCAAGAGACCCAGTACTTC. It is translated as CASSVGGQGIQETQYF.

The chain joins TRBV25-1 to TRBJ2-2; TRBD1 is a possible D gene (5 bases). V was clipped by 4 bases and J by 8 bases, with 11 bases between them. This CDR3 spans 13 amino acids. The germline CDR1 and CDR2 sequences are MGHDK and SYGVNS. CDR3 protein: CASSGDGAGELFF. Here the CDR3 DNA reads TGTGCCAGCAGTGGGGATGGGGCAGGGGAGCTGTTTTTT.

The CDR3 bases are TGTGCCAGTAGTGTCATAACTAATGAAAAACTGTTTTTT. Its translation is CASSVITNEKLFF. This rearrangement joins TRBV19 to TRBJ1-4; D remains ambiguous. The CDR3 is 13 residues long. Germline V lookup: CDR1 LNHDA, CDR2 SQIVND (reference sequence). The ends were cut back, 5 bases at V and 1 base at J, with 5 bases in the middle. The variable domain in full, completed from reference TRBV19 and TRBJ1-4, reads DGGITQSPKYLFRKEGQNVTLSCEQNLNHDAMYWYRQDPGQGLRLIYYSQIVNDFQKGDIAEGYSVSREKKESFPLTVTSAQKNPTAFYLCASSVITNEKLFFGSGTQLSVL.

This clone was seen once. The chain has TRBV28 and TRBJ2-6; possible D gene TRBD1, 6 bases. The CDR3 runs to 16 residues. Germline CDR1 is MDHEN and CDR2 is SYDVKM. V was pared by 7 bases and J by 2 bases, with 15 bases between. CDR3 bases: TGTGCCAGCATGGCGGGCAGGGGTCCTGGGGCCAACGTCCTGACTTTC. Residues: CASMAGRGPGANVLTF.

This chain connects TRBV28 to TRBJ2-3; TRBD2 agrees at 13 bases. CDR1 and CDR2 (germline): MDHEN, SYDVKM. The CDR3 has 18 amino acids. Trimming took 3 bases from V and 1 from J; bases not matched to a gene: 7. The CDR3 region is CASSFVTSGRGGTDTQYF. CDR3 coding DNA: TGTGCCAGCAGTTTCGTTACTAGCGGGAGGGGGGGCACAGATACGCAGTATTTT.

The count of this clone is one. V is TRBV27 and J is TRBJ2-3, with D possibly being TRBD1 (5 bases). Germline-derived CDR1 and CDR2 are MNHEY and SMNVEV (reference sequence). The CDR3 spans 14 residues. The V end lost 4 bases, the J end lost 2 bases, and 10 bases lay between the germline ends. The CDR3 nucleotides read TGTGCCAGCAGTTCAGACAGATTCACAGATACGCAGTATTTT. Encoded protein: CASSSDRFTDTQYF.

The chain employs TRBV5-8 and TRBJ1-3; D may be TRBD1 (6 bases). CDR1 is SGHTS, CDR2 YDEGEE, per germline. V shed 1 base and J shed 3 bases, with 11 bases lying between them. The CDR3 runs to 15 residues. Written as DNA, the CDR3 is TGTGCCAGCAGCTTGCGAGGGGGAAGTGGAAACACCATATATTTT. It specifies CASSLRGGSGNTIYF.

The V and J genes are TRBV28 and TRBJ1-5, with TRBD1 matching 9 bases. Looked up from germline, CDR1 is MDHEN and CDR2 is SYDVKM. The CDR3 length is 14 residues. V lost 6 bases to trimming and J lost 5 bases; unmatched junction nucleotides: 5. The CDR3 bases are TGTGCCAGCAGAATGGGACAGGGAGATCAGCCCCAGCATTTT. Its translation is CASRMGQGDQPQHF. The full variable domain, its missing parts supplied by reference TRBV28 and TRBJ1-5, is DVKVTQSSRYLVKRTGEKVFLECVQDMDHENMFWYRQDPGLGLRLIYFSYDVKMKEKGDIPEGYSVSREKKERFSLILESASTNQTSMYLCASRMGQGDQPQHFGDGTRLSIL.

This clone was observed a single time. The chain couples TRBV9 to TRBJ2-1, with 15 bases aligning to TRBD2. The CDR3 contains 15 residues. With V trimmed by 5 bases and J by 7 bases, 4 bases remained unmatched. Germline CDR1 and CDR2: SGDLS and YYNGEE. The CDR3 region is CASSRTSGRENEQFF. CDR3 bases: TGTGCCAGCAGTCGGACTAGCGGGAGGGAGAATGAGCAGTTCTTC.

A single count supports this clone. V is TRBV28 and J is TRBJ1-5, with D maybe TRBD1 (5 bases). This CDR3 comprises 14 residues. Trimming removed 5 bases at V and 8 bases at J, with 16 bases between. Germline assignment: CDR1 MDHEN and CDR2 SYDVKM. The CDR3 region has the DNA TGTGCCAGCAGTCCGCCGGGACCCGGGAAGCCCCAGCATTTT. It is translated as CASSPPGPGKPQHF.

The gene calls are TRBV5-1 and TRBJ2-3, with D perhaps given as TRBD1 or TRBD2 (6 bases each). Germline V gene sequence: CDR1 SGHRS, CDR2 YFSETQ. The CDR3 spans 14 residues. The CDR3 is CVSGASVDTDTQYF. Written as DNA, the CDR3 is TGCGTTTCAGGGGCTAGCGTGGACACAGATACGCAGTATTTT.

The V gene is TRBV5-5, the J gene TRBJ1-1; tentatively, D is TRBD1 (6 bases). The CDR3 loop spans 16 amino acids. With 4 bases removed from V and 0 bases from J, the gap between germline ends came to 16 bases. The germline gives CDR1 SGHKS, CDR2 YYEKEE (reference sequence). Here the CDR3 reads CASSPGTSRMNTEAFF. The CDR3 DNA sequence: TGTGCCAGCAGCCCGGGGACAAGTCGGATGAACACTGAAGCTTTCTTT.

In nucleotides, the CDR3 is TGTGCCAGCAGCTCTACGGCAGGAACCTACGAGCAGTACTTC. Amino acid sequence: CASSSTAGTYEQYF. The chain is built from TRBV7-2 and TRBJ2-7; D call uncertain. Germline lookup yields CDR1 SGHTA and CDR2 FQGNSA. V lost 4 bases and J lost 2, with 12 bases in between. This CDR3 spans 14 amino acids.

V usage is TRBV9 and J usage is TRBJ2-1; D gene ambiguous. Germline V CDR1 and CDR2: SGDLS, YYNGEE. Trimming took off 0 bases at V and 0 bases at J, with 13 bases between the two ends. The length of the CDR3 is 17 residues. The CDR3 nucleotides read TGTGCCAGCAGCGTAGGTCCCGAGATTAGCTCCTACAATGAGCAGTTCTTC. Protein product: CASSVGPEISSYNEQFF.

This chain links TRBV15 with TRBJ2-1; 10 bases map to TRBD2. Per germline, CDR1 LNHNV and CDR2 YYDKDF (reference sequence). With 5 bases clipped from V and 5 bases from J, the junction kept 9 bases outside the gene matches. The CDR3 length is 16 residues. Here the CDR3 DNA reads TGTGCCACCAGCCTGATGAGTAGCGGGAGGAACAATGAGCAGTTCTTC. It is translated as CATSLMSSGRNNEQFF. The full variable domain, completed using reference TRBV15 and TRBJ2-1, is DAMVIQNPRYQVTQFGKPVTLSCSQTLNHNVMYWYQQKSSQAPKLLFHYYDKDFNNEADTPDNFQSRRPNTSFCFLDIRSPGLGDTAMYLCATSLMSSGRNNEQFFGPGTRLTVL.